This entry concerns a single T cell receptor (beta chain). What it binds is not known. The data derive from a study of cytomegalovirus exposure and HLA in healthy donors. Trimming cost V 8 bases and J 6 bases, with 13 bases left between them. The CDR3 length is 12 residues. Germline CDR1 is MGHDK and CDR2 is SYGVNS. Points from the study as a whole: Information on immune exposure was restricted to one variable (CMV serostatus).

It was with 60 Vbeta and 13 Jbeta primers that the PCR ran. Sequenced by immunoSEQ multiplex PCR; TCRdb stores in-frame clones only, minus some. The sample table sets out some 62,000 clones. The rearrangement joins TRBV25-1 to TRBJ1-1, with unresolved D. What was sequenced was PBMCs. This TCR was sampled from a man aged 25 to 45 in good health and CMV-seropositive. The CDR3 coding sequence is TGTGCCAGCGGAGGCCCGCCGGCTGAAGCTTTCTTT. Amino acids: CASGGPPAEAFF. The whole variable domain, filled in from reference TRBV25-1 and TRBJ1-1, reads EADIYQTPRYLVIGTGKKITLECSQTMGHDKMYWYQQDPGMELHLIHYSYGVNSTEKGDLSSESTVSRIRTEHFPLTLESARPSHTSQYLCASGGPPAEAFFGQGTRLTVV.